The 8 T cell receptor beta chains in this list originate from one sample, sequenced in a study of long-term antiretroviral therapy in people with HIV. Researchers report immunoSEQ v3.0 was run at survey level. Only in-frame clones appear in the TCRdb table, and some are missing; sequencing was by immunoSEQ multiplex PCR. The sample yields 25,000 to 35,000 clones, approximately 90% seen once. Sequenced material: unsorted PBMCs, taken 3.1 years after starting antiretroviral therapy. These receptors were collected from a man younger than 35 with HIV.

This chain connects TRBV20-1 to TRBJ1-2; maybe TRBD1 (6 bases). V dropped 5 bases and J dropped 13 bases, with 17 bases sitting between them. The CDR3 is 11 residues long. The germline V gene encodes CDR1 DFQATT and CDR2 SNEGSKA (reference sequence). CDR3 bases: TGCAGTGCTTCGACACAGGGCGGGGGCACCTTC. As protein: CSASTQGGGTF.

The gene calls are TRBV5-6 and TRBJ2-7; tentative D call: TRBD2 (5 bases). The CDR3 contains 12 residues. From germline, CDR1 is SGHDT and CDR2 YYEEEE. Deletions cut 4 bases from V and 7 bases from J, with 12 bases between. CDR3 loop: CASSLGGREQYF. CDR3 nucleotide sequence: TGTGCCAGCAGCCTGGGCGGGCGAGAGCAGTACTTC.

The rearrangement links TRBV4-3 to TRBJ1-5; TRBD1 aligns across 9 bases. This CDR3 has 21 residues. Germline V CDR1 and CDR2: LGHNA, YSLEER. Trimming removed 1 base from V and 1 base from J; junction bases left unmatched: 17. CDR3 amino acids: CASSQVTPGQGTVFSNQPQHF. In nucleotides, the CDR3 is TGCGCCAGCAGCCAAGTAACTCCGGGACAGGGCACGGTTTTCAGCAATCAGCCCCAGCATTTT.

The J gene is TRBJ1-4, the V gene TRBV9, with unresolved D. V lost 2 bases, J lost 10 bases, and 15 bases lay in between. The CDR3 spans 14 residues. The germline V gene has CDR1 SGDLS and CDR2 YYNGEE. The CDR3 loop reads CASSVGLTEGKLFF. In DNA, the CDR3 is TGTGCCAGCAGCGTTGGGCTAACGGAGGGAAAACTGTTTTTT.

This clone was recorded only once. This chain connects TRBV4-2 to TRBJ2-3, with 7 nucleotides matching TRBD2. V lost 4 bases, J lost 4 bases, and 8 bases stayed unmatched. CDR3 length equals 15 residues. Germline V CDR1 and CDR2: LGHNA, YNFKEQ. As DNA, the CDR3 is TGTGCCAGCAGCCCTCGGGCTAGCGGCCCAGATACGCAGTATTTT. Residues: CASSPRASGPDTQYF.

This clone was observed a few times. The chain has TRBV4-3 and TRBJ2-7; 9 positions match TRBD1. The germline V gene has CDR1 LGHNA and CDR2 YSLEER. The V gene end was trimmed by 2 bases and the J gene end by 6 bases; junction bases not matched to a gene: 5. The CDR3 totals 14 residues. The CDR3 is CASSQNRGLGEQYF. CDR3 sequence (DNA): TGCGCCAGCAGCCAAAACAGGGGGCTGGGCGAGCAGTACTTC.

This clone occurred once. Germline is not matched at one junction end, which may reflect a read error. The V and J genes are TRBV5-1 and TRBJ2-3; weak D call: TRBD2 (6 bases). The CDR3 contains 12 residues. Per germline, CDR1 SGHRS and CDR2 YFSETQ. The CDR3 region is CASSLEGALQYF. In DNA, the CDR3 is TGCGCCAGCAGTTTGGAGGGAGCTCTGCAGTATTTT.

The rearrangement joins TRBV19 to TRBJ2-7; D is possibly TRBD1 (7 bases). CDR1 is LNHDA and CDR2 is SQIVND in the germline V gene (reference sequence). The CDR3 totals 14 residues. The germline V and J ends were trimmed by 5 bases and 1 base, with 12 bases remaining between them. CDR3 DNA sequence: TGTGCCAGTAGTCCGACAGGGACTTCCTACGAGCAGTACTTC. This translates into CASSPTGTSYEQYF.